The 15 T cell receptor beta chains in this list originate from one sample, sequenced in a study of PD-L1 blockade in urothelial cancer (dated by TCRdb to about 2017). The method behind the library was the immunoSEQ multiplex PCR assay. TCRdb stores this immuneACCESS table with in-frame sequences only. Part of the clones is absent; in the studies checked, under half of the shortfall reflects unresolved V genes, and no reason is known for the rest. The sample contains about 86,000 clones, about 84% of them found a single time. Approximately 15% of the sample comes from the top ten. What the time point label conveys for this sample: pretreatment peripheral blood. The input for sequencing was PBMCs, taken around atezolizumab (anti-PD-L1) treatment. The receptors were sampled from a man aged 60-69 years with urothelial cancer.

The chain links TRBV9 to TRBJ2-2; maybe TRBD2 (6 bases). Germline V gene data show CDR1 as SGDLS and CDR2 as YYNGEE. The CDR3 is 18 residues long. The germline V and J ends were trimmed by 1 base and 4 bases, with 20 bases remaining between them. CDR3 DNA sequence: TGTGCCAGCAGCGTACTCCCCCGTCGGGAGCGAGGCACCGGGGAGCTGTTTTTT. Amino acids: CASSVLPRRERGTGELFF.

V and J are TRBV2 and TRBJ1-1, with 9 nucleotides matching TRBD1. This CDR3 is 15 amino acids long. Trimming cost V 2 bases and J 6 bases; bases outside gene matches: 7. Looked up from germline, CDR1 is SNHLY and CDR2 is FYNNEI. CDR3 amino acids: CASSEPGQGFAEAFF. The CDR3 DNA reads as TGTGCCAGCAGTGAACCCGGACAGGGGTTCGCTGAAGCTTTCTTT.

The chain joins TRBV30 to TRBJ1-3; TRBD1 agrees at 9 bases. Germline V gives CDR1 GTSNPN, CDR2 SVGIG (reference sequence). V was clipped by 5 bases and J by 3 bases; unmatched bases: 5. The CDR3 is made up of 14 amino acids. The CDR3 sequence is CAWGGQGRGNTIYF. As DNA, the CDR3 is TGTGCCTGGGGGGGACAGGGACGTGGAAACACCATATATTTT.

V is TRBV6-5 and J is TRBJ1-2; D possibly corresponds to TRBD1 (5 bases). V was cut by 6 bases and J by 2 bases, with 10 bases left in between. There are 13 residues in the CDR3. Per the germline V gene, CDR1 is MNHEY and CDR2 is SVGAGI. CDR3 loop: CASSPQGNYGYTF. CDR3 coding DNA: TGTGCCAGCAGCCCCCAGGGCAACTATGGCTACACCTTC.

CDR3 sequence (DNA): TGTGCCAGCTCACCCGGACAGGGGGCGCGAGGGGACGAGCAGTACTTC. Amino acids: CASSPGQGARGDEQYF. V usage is TRBV18 and J usage is TRBJ2-7; 11 nucleotides line up with TRBD1. This CDR3 spans 16 amino acids. V gave up 3 bases and J gave up 5 bases; unmatched junction bases: 9. The germline V gene encodes CDR1 KGHSH and CDR2 LQKENI.

The V call is TRBV7-9, the J call TRBJ2-1, with TRBD2 matching 10 bases. Germline-derived CDR1 and CDR2 are SEHNR and FQNEAQ (reference sequence). The junction had 12 bases not matched to a gene; V was cut back by 5 bases and J by 8 bases. The CDR3 is made up of 16 amino acids. CDR3 amino acids: CASSGQGLARIDEQFF. CDR3 nucleotide sequence: TGTGCCAGCAGCGGCCAGGGACTAGCGCGGATTGATGAGCAGTTCTTC. The whole variable domain, remainder taken from reference TRBV7-9 and TRBJ2-1, is DTGVSQNPRHKITKRGQNVTFRCDPISEHNRLYWYRQTLGQGPEFLTYFQNEAQLEKSRLLSDRFSAERPKGSFSTLEIQRTEQGDSAMYLCASSGQGLARIDEQFFGPGTRLTVL.

This clone appeared once. The chain combines TRBV11-2 with TRBJ2-5; the match to TRBD2 covers 15 bases. The V and J ends lost 5 bases and 5 bases, in that order; junction bases with no gene match: 6. This CDR3 has 16 amino acids. Germline V gene lookup returns CDR1 SGHAT and CDR2 FQNNGV. The CDR3 reads CASSPGLAGGGETQYF. CDR3 DNA sequence: TGTGCCAGCAGCCCCGGACTAGCGGGAGGGGGGGAGACCCAGTACTTC.

V usage is TRBV27 and J usage is TRBJ2-7; no clear D gene. Germline V CDR1 and CDR2: MNHEY, SMNVEV (reference sequence). CDR3 length: 13 amino acids. V shed 3 bases and J shed 0 bases, with 6 bases lying between them. CDR3 bases: TGTGCCAGCAGTTTCGTCAGCTCCTACGAGCAGTACTTC. It is translated as CASSFVSSYEQYF.

The chain combines TRBV5-1 with TRBJ1-6; 8 positions match TRBD1. Looked up from germline, CDR1 is SGHRS and CDR2 is YFSETQ. This CDR3 has 15 amino acids. V shed 3 bases, J shed 8 bases, and the junction held 7 bases outside the gene matches. The DNA of the CDR3 is TGCGCCAGCAGCTCGACAGGGGTTGAGGATTCACCCCTCCACTTT. This gives the protein CASSSTGVEDSPLHF. Combining the CDR3 with reference TRBV5-1 and TRBJ1-6 gives the whole variable domain KAGVTQTPRYLIKTRGQQVTLSCSPISGHRSVSWYQQTPGQGLQFLFEYFSETQRNKGNFPGRFSGRQFSNSRSEMNVSTLELGDSALYLCASSSTGVEDSPLHFGNGTRLTVT.

This sequence joins TRBV4-1 and TRBJ1-5, with 7 nucleotides matching TRBD1. Germline loops: CDR1 MGHRA, CDR2 YSYEKL. The V gene end was trimmed by 4 bases and the J gene end by 1 base; junction bases not matched to a gene: 10. This CDR3 comprises 17 residues. The CDR3 here is CASSRSEGARSNQPQHF. Here the CDR3 DNA reads TGCGCCAGCAGCCGGAGTGAGGGGGCAAGAAGCAATCAGCCCCAGCATTTT.

This clone was recorded only once. V is TRBV5-1 and J is TRBJ2-6; the D is unclear. The germline V gene encodes CDR1 SGHRS and CDR2 YFSETQ. The CDR3 has 16 amino acids. Deletions cut 3 bases from V and 0 bases from J, with 10 bases between. This chain's CDR3 is CASSYPSFSGANVLTF. DNA of the CDR3: TGCGCCAGCAGCTACCCGAGTTTCTCTGGGGCCAACGTCCTGACTTTC.

This chain uses TRBV27 with TRBJ1-4; 9 positions match TRBD1. Trimming cost V 6 bases and J 6 bases; bases outside gene matches: 11. The V gene's germline CDR1 is MNHEY and CDR2 SMNVEV (reference sequence). CDR3 length: 16 residues. The CDR3 DNA sequence: TGTGCCAGCAGCCGCCGGGACAGGGAGGGGGATGAAAAACTGTTTTTT. Amino acid sequence: CASSRRDREGDEKLFF.

This clone appeared once. The chain employs TRBV18 and TRBJ2-1, with 13 bases aligning to TRBD2. The V and J ends lost 5 bases and 10 bases, in that order; junction bases with no gene match: 5. There are 14 residues in the CDR3. The germline V gene encodes CDR1 KGHSH and CDR2 LQKENI. The CDR3 region is CASSAGTSGVEQFF. CDR3 DNA: TGTGCCAGCTCAGCAGGGACTAGCGGGGTAGAGCAGTTCTTC.

The J gene is TRBJ2-5, the V gene TRBV18, with a weak D call TRBD2 (5 bases). With 2 bases removed from V and 5 bases from J, the gap between germline ends came to 15 bases. The V gene's germline CDR1 is KGHSH and CDR2 LQKENI. The CDR3 loop spans 15 amino acids. The CDR3 DNA reads TGTGCCAGCTCACCAAGAGGGTTTGGTGGGGAGACCCAGTACTTC. This gives the protein CASSPRGFGGETQYF.

The DNA for the CDR3 is TGTGCCGGAAGACAGATCAGCTCCTACAATGAGCAGTTCTTC. It encodes CAGRQISSYNEQFF. The genes are TRBV30 and TRBJ2-1, with D perhaps TRBD1 (5 bases). The germline V gene has CDR1 GTSNPN and CDR2 SVGIG (reference sequence). The CDR3 has 14 residues. Trimming removed 8 bases from V and 0 bases from J, with 14 bases in between.